This T cell receptor beta chain was sequenced for a study of read filtering for tumor transcriptome and immune sequencing (dated by TCRdb to about 2020). Turning to the overall study: The cohort was composed of approximately 17 male and 11 to 15 female patients, with a mean age of roughly 70 years and an age range of roughly 40 to 90. By revised international staging, 8 or 9 patients were R-ISS I, some 17 were R-ISS II and over five were R-ISS III. Whole-transcriptome libraries were prepared with the TruSeq RNA Access Library Prep Kit after DNase treatment. Per sample, about 4.05 to 10.27 million TCR-region mapped reads were obtained with IR-seq, compared with only about 80 to 1,400 with RNA-seq. Using the same bone marrow samples, the study ran both targeted immune repertoire sequencing and bulk whole-transcriptome sequencing and then compared the TCR repertoires from each method. A main aim was a read-filtering strategy for immune repertoire data, specifically whether clonotypes supported by a single read should be removed. General conclusions and limits of the study: When single-read clonotypes were removed, the proportions of shared clonotypes in IR-seq and RNA-seq correlated more strongly. Clonotypes were captured by IR-seq at much higher depth and more reliably than by RNA-seq, and smaller IR-seq throughput was sufficient for identification of most shared clonotypes. In IR-seq, single-read clonotypes were roughly 82% of clonotypes but 3% to 4% of total reads; in RNA-seq they were roughly 72% of clonotypes and approximately 40% of reads. Rather than purified T cells, the sorted CD138-negative fraction was a mixed bone marrow immune population.

The Immunoverse kit was used to build TCR libraries from roughly 440 ng RNA, with molecular barcoded adaptors covering alpha/delta and beta/gamma chains. TCR library preparation used the same RNA that was used for transcriptome sequencing. Sequencing of TCR libraries was carried out on an Illumina HiSeq 4000 with 2 x 150 cycles. As for how the authors treated the data: MiXCR aligned TCR reads to human V, D, J and C references and assembled the aligned reads into CDR3 clonotypes, with quality filtering and error correction included. Clonotype counts and gene usage diversity were analyzed with the tcR package in R. For inspection of raw mapping reads, RNA-seq reads were mapped by STAR aligner version 2.5.3a onto GRCh37 of the human genome. To test the effect of sequencing depth on detected clonotypes, IR-seq fastq files were randomly downsampled using Seqtk 1.3. TCRdb reprocessed the public reads (quality trimming at Q25 with fastp, clone calling with MiXCR) and kept in-frame beta chains. Each entry merges the rows of one CDR3 protein and shows their most common DNA and genes. The authors' filters were not applied to this entry. The sample yields about 22,000 distinct CDR3 sequences; roughly 13% were counted once. Around 62% of the sample is taken by the ten largest.

Every patient had bone marrow sampled at the time of active disease. Ficoll-Hypaque density gradient centrifugation was used to isolate the bone marrow mononuclear cells. Myeloma plasma cells were removed and CD138-negative cells were collected by negative selection after labeling with CD138 magnetic microbeads on a MACS separator. Flow cytometry on an Attune NxT with CD138 antibodies was used to check the purity of the isolated cells. TRIzol reagent was used to extract total RNA, which was then quantified with a NanoDrop spectrophotometer. Paired RNA-seq and IR-seq were performed on the CD138-negative bone marrow sample of each patient. CDR1 and CDR2 are drawn from the germline V gene: MDHEN, SYDVKM. Trimming takes 5 bases off V and 2 bases off J; junction bases not matched to a gene: 9. The CDR3, from cysteine to phenylalanine, totals 16 residues. Only the CDR3 part of the read is kept: 48 bases, read in frame from the first base.

Turning to this clonotype: Its antigen remains unidentified. Base qualities are not provided; no much larger clone lies one nucleotide away.

The chain links TRBV28 with TRBJ2-7, with 10 bases aligning to TRBD2. The sequenced sample was a population of CD138-negative cells sorted from bone marrow. In light of the paper, this sample's cell subset or site label describes: bone marrow mononuclear cells depleted of CD138+ plasma/myeloma cells by negative magnetic selection. This TCR was recovered from a donor over 35 with multiple myeloma. CDR3 loop: CASSPLTLAGAYEQYF. The sequenced DNA: TGTGCCAGCAGTCCCCTAACCCTAGCGGGGGCCTACGAGCAGTACTTC.